The clone carrying this T cell receptor (beta chain) was seen more than once but under ten times. The data were taken from a study of blood T cells in healthy people across ages. Primed by a sample-barcoded 5' primer and a J-beta primer mix, a second PCR proceeded for 7 to 11 cycles. TCRdb re-analysed the 5' RACE reads in MiXCR, keeping a single row per CDR3 protein. The table shows about 720,000 distinct CDR3 sequences, with approximately 22% occurring only once. Germline trimming cut 0 bases from V and 6 bases from J; bases unmatched to any gene: 5. The CDR3 is made up of 15 amino acids. Germline V gene data show CDR1 as DFQATT and CDR2 as SNEGSKA (reference sequence).

This sequence joins TRBV20-1 and TRBJ1-1, with 12 bases fitting TRBD1. The sequence derives from a man between 65 and 85 years old in good health. The sequencing input was blood. The CDR3 here is CSARDLGQGAPEAFF. The CDR3 bases are TGCAGTGCTAGAGATCTGGGACAGGGGGCCCCTGAAGCTTTCTTT.